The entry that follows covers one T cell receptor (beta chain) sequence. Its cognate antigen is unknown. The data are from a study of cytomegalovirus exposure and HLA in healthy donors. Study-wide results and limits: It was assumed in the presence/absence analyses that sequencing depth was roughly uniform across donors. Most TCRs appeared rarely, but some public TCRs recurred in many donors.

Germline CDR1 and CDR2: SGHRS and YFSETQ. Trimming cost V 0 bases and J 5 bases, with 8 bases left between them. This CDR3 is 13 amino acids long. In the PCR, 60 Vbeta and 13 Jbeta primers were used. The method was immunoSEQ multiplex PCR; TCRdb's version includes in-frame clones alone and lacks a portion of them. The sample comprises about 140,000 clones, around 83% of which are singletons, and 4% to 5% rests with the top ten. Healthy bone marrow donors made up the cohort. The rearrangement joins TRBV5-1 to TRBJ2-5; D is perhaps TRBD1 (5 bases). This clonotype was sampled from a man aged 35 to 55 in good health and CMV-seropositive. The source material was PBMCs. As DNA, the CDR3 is TGCGCCAGCAGCTTGGAAGGGGATGAGACCCAGTACTTC. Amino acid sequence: CASSLEGDETQYF.